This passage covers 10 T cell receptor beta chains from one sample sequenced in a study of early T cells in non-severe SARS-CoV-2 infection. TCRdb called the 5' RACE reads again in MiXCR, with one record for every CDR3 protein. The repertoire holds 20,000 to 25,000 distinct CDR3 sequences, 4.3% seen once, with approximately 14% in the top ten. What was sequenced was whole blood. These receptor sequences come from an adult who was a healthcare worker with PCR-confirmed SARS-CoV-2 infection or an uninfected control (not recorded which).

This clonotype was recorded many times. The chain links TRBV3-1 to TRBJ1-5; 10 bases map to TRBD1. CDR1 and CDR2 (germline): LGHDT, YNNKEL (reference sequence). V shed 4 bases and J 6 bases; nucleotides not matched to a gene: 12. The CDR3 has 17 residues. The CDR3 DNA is TGTGCCAGCAGCCCGTCAGGTTCGACAGGGGGCGGTCAGCCCCAGCATTTT. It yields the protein CASSPSGSTGGGQPQHF.

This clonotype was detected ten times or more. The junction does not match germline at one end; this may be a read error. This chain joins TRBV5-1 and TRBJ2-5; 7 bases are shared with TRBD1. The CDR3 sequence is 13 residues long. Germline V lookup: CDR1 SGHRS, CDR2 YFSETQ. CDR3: CASSLGTGNNIVF. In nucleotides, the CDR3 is TGCGCCAGCAGCTTGGGGACAGGAAACAATATTGTCTTC.

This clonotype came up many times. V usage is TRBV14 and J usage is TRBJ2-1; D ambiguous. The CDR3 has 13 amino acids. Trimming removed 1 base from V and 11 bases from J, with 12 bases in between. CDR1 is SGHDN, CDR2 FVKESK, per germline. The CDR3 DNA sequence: TGTGCCAGCAGCCAAGTAGTCTCCTCTCAGCAGTTCTTC. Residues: CASSQVVSSQQFF.

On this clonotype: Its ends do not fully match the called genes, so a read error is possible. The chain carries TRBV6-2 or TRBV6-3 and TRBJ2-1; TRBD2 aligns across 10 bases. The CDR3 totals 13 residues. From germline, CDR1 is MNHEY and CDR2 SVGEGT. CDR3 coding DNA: TGTGCGAGCGGGTCTAGCGGGAGCCACCTCTGGATCTTC. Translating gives CASGSSGSHLWIF.

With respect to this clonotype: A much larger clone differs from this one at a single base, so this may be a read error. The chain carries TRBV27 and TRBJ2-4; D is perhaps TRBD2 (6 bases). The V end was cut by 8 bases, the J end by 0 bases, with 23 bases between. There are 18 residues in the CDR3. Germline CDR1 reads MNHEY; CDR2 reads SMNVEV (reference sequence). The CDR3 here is CASCRRTGAILAKNIQYF. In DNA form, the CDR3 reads TGTGCCAGCTGTCGACGGACGGGAGCTATTTTAGCCAAAAACATTCAGTACTTC.

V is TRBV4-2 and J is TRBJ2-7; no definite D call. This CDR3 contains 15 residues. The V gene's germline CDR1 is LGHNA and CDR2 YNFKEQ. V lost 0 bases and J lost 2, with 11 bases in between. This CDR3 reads CASSQDPRTPYEQYF. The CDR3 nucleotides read TGTGCCAGCAGCCAAGATCCCAGGACCCCCTACGAGCAGTACTTC.

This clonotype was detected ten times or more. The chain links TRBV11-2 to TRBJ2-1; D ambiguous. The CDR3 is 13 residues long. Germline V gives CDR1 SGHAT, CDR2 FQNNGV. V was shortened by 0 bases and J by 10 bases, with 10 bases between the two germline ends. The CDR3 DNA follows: TGTGCCAGCAGCTTAGAGTCTGGTTTGGAGCAGTTCTTC. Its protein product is CASSLESGLEQFF.

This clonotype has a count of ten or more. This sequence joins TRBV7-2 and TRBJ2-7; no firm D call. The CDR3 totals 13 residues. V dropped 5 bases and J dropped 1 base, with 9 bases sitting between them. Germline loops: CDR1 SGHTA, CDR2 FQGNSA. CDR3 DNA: TGTGCCAGCAGCAAACGATCTTCCTACGAGCAGTACTTC. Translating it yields CASSKRSSYEQYF.

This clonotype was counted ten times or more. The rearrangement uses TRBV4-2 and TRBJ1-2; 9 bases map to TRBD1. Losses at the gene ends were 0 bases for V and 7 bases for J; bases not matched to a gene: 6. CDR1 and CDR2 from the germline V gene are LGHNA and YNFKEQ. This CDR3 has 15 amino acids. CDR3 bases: TGTGCCAGCAGCCAAGAACGGGGACAGGGCGGTGGCTACACCTTC. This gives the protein CASSQERGQGGGYTF.

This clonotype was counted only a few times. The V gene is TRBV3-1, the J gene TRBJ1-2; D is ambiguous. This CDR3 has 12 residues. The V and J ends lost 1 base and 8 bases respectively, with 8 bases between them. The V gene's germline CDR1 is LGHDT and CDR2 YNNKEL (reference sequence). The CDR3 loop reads CASSQGQVGYTF. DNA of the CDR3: TGTGCCAGCAGCCAAGGTCAGGTGGGCTACACCTTC.